This note documents a single T cell receptor beta chain sequence. Its antigen is unknown. This specimen comes from a study of cytomegalovirus exposure and HLA in healthy donors. Amplification used 60 Vbeta primers and 13 Jbeta primers. Profiled with immunoSEQ multiplex PCR; TCRdb holds only in-frame clones, not every one. The sample carries fewer than 200,000 clones, around 74% recorded once. CDR3 length: 14 residues. V shed 3 bases and J 4 bases; nucleotides not matched to a gene: 9. Germline assignment: CDR1 GTSNPN and CDR2 SVGIG (reference sequence). Points from the study as a whole: It emerged from a later analysis that several of the most significant clusters appeared to be linked to common viral pathogens.

The gene calls are TRBV30 and TRBJ2-7, with TRBD1 identical over 7 bases. The receptor comes from a female donor in good health and CMV-seronegative. The sequencing sample was made of PBMCs. CDR3 nucleotide sequence: TGTGCCTGGAGCAGGACAGGAGTCTCTTACGAGCAGTACTTC. The encoded protein is CAWSRTGVSYEQYF.